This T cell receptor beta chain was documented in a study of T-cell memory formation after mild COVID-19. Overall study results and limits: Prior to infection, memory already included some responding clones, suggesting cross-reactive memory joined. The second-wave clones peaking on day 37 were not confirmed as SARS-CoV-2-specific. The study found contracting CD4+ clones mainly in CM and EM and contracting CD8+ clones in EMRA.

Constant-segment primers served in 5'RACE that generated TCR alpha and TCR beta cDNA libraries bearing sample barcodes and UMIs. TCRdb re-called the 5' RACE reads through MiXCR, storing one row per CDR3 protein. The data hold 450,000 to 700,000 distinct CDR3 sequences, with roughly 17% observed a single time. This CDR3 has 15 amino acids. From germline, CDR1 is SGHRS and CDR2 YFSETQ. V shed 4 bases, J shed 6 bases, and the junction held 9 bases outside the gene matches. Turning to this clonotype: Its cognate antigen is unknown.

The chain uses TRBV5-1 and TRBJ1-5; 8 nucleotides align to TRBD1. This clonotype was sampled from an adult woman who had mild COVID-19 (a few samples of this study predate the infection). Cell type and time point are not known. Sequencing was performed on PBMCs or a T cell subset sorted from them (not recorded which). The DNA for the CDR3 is TGCGCCAGCAGCATAGGACAGGGAGCGCCTCAGCCCCAGCATTTT. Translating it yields CASSIGQGAPQPQHF.